This T cell receptor beta chain was sequenced in a study of T cells expressing NK-cell markers. From the 5' RACE reads, TCRdb lists one entry per CDR3 protein and no DNA. Recorded here are under 200,000 distinct CDR3 sequences; the top ten clones represent approximately 17%. This CDR3 spans 15 amino acids. Germline-derived CDR1 and CDR2 are SGHRS and YFSETQ. The TCR originated in a woman between 18 and 75 years old in good health. Sequenced sample: blood T cells: a sorted CD56 or NKG2C T cell subset, CD4+ or CD8+ T cells, or bulk PBMC T cells (not recorded which). The J gene is TRBJ1-1, the V gene TRBV5-1. The CDR3: CASSLGPNADTEAFF.